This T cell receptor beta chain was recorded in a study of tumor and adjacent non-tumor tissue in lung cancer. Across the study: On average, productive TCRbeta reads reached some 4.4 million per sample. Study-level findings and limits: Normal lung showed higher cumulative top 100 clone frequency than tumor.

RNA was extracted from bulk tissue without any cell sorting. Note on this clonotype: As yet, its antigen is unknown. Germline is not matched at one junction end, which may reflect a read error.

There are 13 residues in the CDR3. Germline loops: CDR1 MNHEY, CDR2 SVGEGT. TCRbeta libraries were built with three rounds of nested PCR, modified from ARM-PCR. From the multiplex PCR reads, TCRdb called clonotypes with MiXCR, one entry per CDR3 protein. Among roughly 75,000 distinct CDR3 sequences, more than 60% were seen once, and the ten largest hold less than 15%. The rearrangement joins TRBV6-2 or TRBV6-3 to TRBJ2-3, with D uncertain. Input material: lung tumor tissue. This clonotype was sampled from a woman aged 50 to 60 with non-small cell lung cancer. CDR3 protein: CANSYAKPDTQYF. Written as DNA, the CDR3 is TGTGCCAACAGTTACGCCAAACCAGATACGCAGTATTTT.